The source of this T cell receptor (beta chain) is a study of blood T cell repertoires in COVID-19. The overall study: Sources were T cells, B-cell-depleted T cells, or PBMCs; the material itself was cDNA or gDNA.

Germline V CDR1 and CDR2: MNHEY, SMNVEV (reference sequence). V dropped 5 bases and J dropped 1 base, with 9 bases sitting between them. This CDR3 region has 14 residues. In the authors' workflow: Estimation of nucleated cell counts was performed using reference gene primer amplification. Here immunoSEQ multiplex PCR was the method, and the copy in TCRdb shows in-frame clones only, minus some. V and J calls and clone size are as listed in that table; D and trimming were resolved from the DNA. The data contain 65,000 to 85,000 clones, over 75% of them singletons. Material for sequencing was peripheral blood. This clonotype originated in a human donor in a cohort sampled during active COVID-19. This chain connects TRBV27 to TRBJ1-5; D is ambiguous. The CDR3 here is CASSTRNSNQPQHF. The DNA of the CDR3 is TGTGCCAGCAGTACGCGAAACAGCAATCAGCCCCAGCATTTT.